The 28 T cell receptor beta chains presented below share a single source sample, sequenced in a study of T cell responses to AZD1222 COVID-19 vaccine. Only in-frame clones appear in the TCRdb table, and some are missing; sequencing was by immunoSEQ multiplex PCR. The table lists about 87,000 clones, more than 75% of them singletons, with around 2.8% in the top ten. The sequences come from peripheral blood, collected on day 0 of AZD1222 vaccination. All receptors derive from an adult in good health.

This chain links TRBV16 with TRBJ1-4, with D hard to call. From germline, CDR1 is KGHSY and CDR2 FQNENV. V shed 0 bases and J shed 10 bases, with 12 bases lying between them. This CDR3 has 14 residues. As DNA, the CDR3 is TGTGCCAGCAGCCAATCGTGGGTCGGCCGAAAACTGTTTTTT. Translated: CASSQSWVGRKLFF.

The chain joins TRBV5-1 to TRBJ1-1; no reliable D call. Trimming took off 0 bases at V and 8 bases at J, with 11 bases between the two ends. The CDR3 runs 13 residues. Germline CDR1 SGHRS, CDR2 YFSETQ. The CDR3 here is CASSLADRIEAFF. Written as DNA, the CDR3 is TGCGCCAGCAGCTTGGCCGACCGGATAGAAGCTTTCTTT.

V and J are TRBV19 and TRBJ2-5, with D possibly being TRBD1 (5 bases). This CDR3 comprises 15 residues. The V gene lost 3 bases and the J gene lost 5 bases, with 16 bases spanning the gap. CDR1 and CDR2 from the germline V gene are LNHDA and SQIVND (reference sequence). CDR3 DNA: TGTGCCAGTAGTATCGGCCAGGGCTACGGTGAGACCCAGTACTTC. Translation: CASSIGQGYGETQYF.

This chain links TRBV5-4 with TRBJ2-3, with 7 bases matching TRBD1. The J segment lost 4 bases and the V segment lost 3 bases, leaving 5 bases of the junction unmatched. Per germline, CDR1 SGHNT and CDR2 YYREEE (reference sequence). This CDR3 contains 14 residues. CDR3 in DNA: TGTGCCAGCAGCTCACAGGGGACCGCAGATACGCAGTATTTT. Translating it yields CASSSQGTADTQYF.

This CDR3 is CASSLEGMTQYF. CDR3 DNA sequence: TGCGCCAGCAGCTTGGAGGGTATGACGCAGTATTTT. The chain links TRBV5-1 to TRBJ2-3, with no clear D. V was shortened by 0 bases and J by 9 bases, with 8 bases between the two germline ends. Per germline, CDR1 SGHRS and CDR2 YFSETQ. This CDR3 has 12 amino acids.

V and J are TRBV4-3 and TRBJ2-7, with 7 positions matching TRBD2. The CDR3 sequence is 14 residues long. From germline, CDR1 is LGHNA and CDR2 YSLEER. V was clipped by 1 base and J by 3 bases; unmatched bases: 3. The CDR3 is CASSQGLADYEQYF. CDR3 bases: TGCGCCAGCAGCCAAGGCCTAGCGGACTACGAGCAGTACTTC.

The chain uses TRBV28 and TRBJ2-3; TRBD2 matches 13 bases. Losses at the gene ends were 7 bases for V and 11 bases for J; bases not matched to a gene: 18. CDR1 MDHEN and CDR2 SYDVKM come from the germline V gene. This CDR3 spans 17 amino acids. CDR3: CASTRPGLAGPIGGQYF. CDR3 DNA: TGTGCCAGCACCAGACCGGGACTAGCGGGACCCATTGGCGGGCAGTATTTT.

The rearrangement joins TRBV19 to TRBJ1-1; D is perhaps TRBD1 (5 bases). Per germline, CDR1 LNHDA and CDR2 SQIVND (reference sequence). Trimming took off 3 bases at V and 6 bases at J, with 20 bases between the two ends. The CDR3 runs 16 residues. The CDR3 DNA reads as TGTGCCAGTAGTATTCTCGGGGCGGCCCTGGGACCTGAAGCTTTCTTT. As protein: CASSILGAALGPEAFF.

The chain is built from TRBV14 and TRBJ2-5; 8 bases line up with TRBD2. Looked up from germline, CDR1 is SGHDN and CDR2 is FVKESK. CDR3 size: 16 residues. The V and J ends lost 1 base and 7 bases, in that order; junction bases with no gene match: 11. CDR3 sequence reads: CASSQGLRGAEGTQYF. In DNA, the CDR3 is TGTGCCAGCAGCCAAGGCTTGCGGGGGGCGGAAGGGACCCAGTACTTC.

J is TRBJ2-3 and V is TRBV19; 9 nucleotides agree with TRBD1. The CDR3 loop spans 18 amino acids. Germline values: CDR1 LNHDA, CDR2 SQIVND (reference sequence). Losses at the gene ends were 1 base for V and 7 bases for J; bases not matched to a gene: 15. The CDR3: CASSIGGGTGGSANTQYF. Written as DNA, the CDR3 is TGTGCCAGTAGTATAGGCGGGGGAACAGGGGGCTCTGCGAATACGCAGTATTTT.

The chain carries TRBV7-2 and TRBJ1-5; D unclear. Trimming took off 3 bases at V and 4 bases at J, with 7 bases between the two ends. The CDR3 length is 13 residues. Looked up from germline, CDR1 is SGHTA and CDR2 is FQGNSA. The CDR3 coding sequence is TGTGCCAGCAGCTTCGGGAGGAATCAGCCCCAGCATTTT. This gives the protein CASSFGRNQPQHF.

This chain uses TRBV11-3 with TRBJ1-1; D not certain. Germline loops: CDR1 SGHNT, CDR2 YENEEA. V was clipped by 2 bases and J by 1 base, with 5 bases between them. The CDR3 spans 13 residues. The CDR3 sequence: CASSLLRNTEAFF. For the CDR3, the DNA is TGTGCCAGCAGCTTATTGAGGAACACTGAAGCTTTCTTT.

The chain recombines TRBV4-1 with TRBJ1-2, with TRBD1 identical over 8 bases. CDR1 is MGHRA, CDR2 YSYEKL, per germline. Losses at the gene ends were 5 bases for V and 5 bases for J; bases not matched to a gene: 10. The CDR3 runs 15 residues. This CDR3 reads CASSTQTGVAYGYTF. The DNA of the CDR3 is TGCGCCAGCAGCACCCAGACAGGGGTGGCGTATGGCTACACCTTC.

This clone has just a few counts. This chain links TRBV5-6 with TRBJ2-1; D uncertain. V gave up 6 bases and J gave up 5 bases, with 9 bases separating them. The CDR3 loop spans 12 amino acids. Germline V gene lookup returns CDR1 SGHDT and CDR2 YYEEEE. As DNA, the CDR3 is TGTGCCAGCAACCCTTTGAACAATGAGCAGTTCTTC. Protein product: CASNPLNNEQFF.

A word on this clone: An end of the junction differs from the germline gene, which may be a read error. The chain has TRBV7-7 and TRBJ2-3; TRBD1 is a possible D gene (7 bases). The germline V gene encodes CDR1 SSHAT and CDR2 FNYEAQ (reference sequence). The CDR3 runs to 14 residues. The CDR3 region is CASSLAEGAYTQYF. CDR3 nucleotide sequence: TGTGCTAGCAGCTTAGCGGAGGGGGCCTATACGCAGTATTTT.

As DNA, the CDR3 is TGTGCCAGCAGTTACGGGGGCGGGGAAGAGACCCAGTACTTC. This gives the protein CASSYGGGEETQYF. This rearrangement joins TRBV6-5 to TRBJ2-5; D is perhaps TRBD1 or TRBD2 (6 bases each). The CDR3 is made up of 14 amino acids. Trimming took off 2 bases at V and 3 bases at J, with 10 bases between the two ends. CDR1 and CDR2 (germline): MNHEY, SVGAGI.

The V gene is TRBV10-3, the J gene TRBJ2-5; possibly TRBD2 for D (6 bases). This CDR3 spans 14 amino acids. V was clipped by 3 bases and J by 2 bases, with 10 bases between them. Germline V gene lookup returns CDR1 ENHRY and CDR2 SYGVKD. CDR3 DNA: TGTGCCATCAGTGAATACCGGGGGCAAGAGACCCAGTACTTC. Protein: CAISEYRGQETQYF.

The rearrangement joins TRBV11-2 to TRBJ2-2; no firm D call. CDR3 length: 14 amino acids. Trimming left V 3 bases short and J 3 bases short, with 8 bases between. Germline-derived CDR1 and CDR2 are SGHAT and FQNNGV. The DNA for the CDR3 is TGTGCCAGCAGCTTCACGGTTTACACCGGGGAGCTGTTTTTT. Its protein is CASSFTVYTGELFF.

The CDR3 region is CASRRDRGSTEAFF. The CDR3 coding sequence is TGTGCCAGCAGGCGGGACAGGGGATCCACTGAAGCTTTCTTT. The V and J genes are TRBV2 and TRBJ1-1; 10 bases match TRBD1. The CDR3 has 14 amino acids. The trim removed 6 bases at V and 4 bases at J, leaving 5 bases unmatched. In germline, CDR1 is SNHLY, CDR2 FYNNEI. Together with reference TRBV2 and TRBJ1-1, the CDR3 gives the full variable domain: EPEVTQTPSHQVTQMGQEVILRCVPISNHLYFYWYRQILGQKVEFLVSFYNNEISEKSEIFDDQFSVERPDGSNFTLKIRSTKLEDSAMYFCASRRDRGSTEAFFGQGTRLTVV.

The chain uses TRBV28 and TRBJ2-7; 11 bases line up with TRBD2. Germline-derived CDR1 and CDR2 are MDHEN and SYDVKM. V was clipped by 2 bases and J by 6 bases; unmatched bases: 6. The CDR3 runs 15 residues. In nucleotides, the CDR3 is TGTGCCAGCAGTTTAGGTCTAGCGGGAGGTCTCGAGCAGTACTTC. This translates into CASSLGLAGGLEQYF.

V usage is TRBV9 and J usage is TRBJ2-1; TRBD1 matches at 10 bases. Germline V gene data show CDR1 as SGDLS and CDR2 as YYNGEE. V shed 0 bases and J 4 bases; nucleotides not matched to a gene: 7. CDR3 length: 17 residues. This CDR3 is CASSVGQGTGVYNEQFF. The CDR3, as DNA: TGTGCCAGCAGCGTAGGTCAGGGGACAGGGGTATACAATGAGCAGTTCTTC.

The V and J genes are TRBV7-3 and TRBJ2-1; 9 positions match TRBD2. V trimming: 6 bases; J trimming: 7 bases; junction bases outside the gene matches: 10. The CDR3 contains 15 residues. Germline CDR1 SGHTA, CDR2 FQGTGA. CDR3 sequence reads: CASRAGTSLMNEQFF. CDR3 nucleotides: TGTGCCAGCAGAGCCGGGACTAGCCTTATGAATGAGCAGTTCTTC.

J is TRBJ1-5 and V is TRBV6-5; D may be TRBD1 (5 bases). The CDR3 runs 15 residues. Germline lookup yields CDR1 MNHEY and CDR2 SVGAGI. V lost 6 bases to trimming and J lost 3 bases, with 15 bases between them. This CDR3 reads CASRDTGLLNQPQHF. DNA for the CDR3: TGTGCCAGCAGAGACACGGGACTCCTCAATCAGCCCCAGCATTTT.

This clone was recorded once. V and J are TRBV7-2 and TRBJ2-5; 8 positions agree with TRBD1. After removal of 1 base from V and 5 bases from J, the junction contained 6 bases not matched to a gene. CDR1 is SGHTA and CDR2 is FQGNSA in the germline V gene. The CDR3 loop spans 15 amino acids. The CDR3 region is CASSLVWTGKETQYF. CDR3 nucleotide sequence: TGTGCCAGCAGCTTAGTGTGGACAGGGAAGGAGACCCAGTACTTC. Full variable domain (missing parts from reference TRBV7-2 and TRBJ2-5): GAGVSQSPSNKVTEKGKDVELRCDPISGHTALYWYRQSLGQGLEFLIYFQGNSAPDKSGLPSDRFSAERTGGSVSTLTIQRTQQEDSAVYLCASSLVWTGKETQYFGPGTRLLVL.

The chain carries TRBV27 and TRBJ2-2; 9 bases map to TRBD2. The germline gives CDR1 MNHEY, CDR2 SMNVEV (reference sequence). The trim removed 4 bases at V and 2 bases at J, leaving 11 bases unmatched. CDR3 length equals 18 residues. In DNA form, the CDR3 reads TGTGCCAGCAGTTGGTATAGCGGGAGCTTACGAAACACCGGGGAGCTGTTTTTT. Its translation is CASSWYSGSLRNTGELFF.

This clone was found a few times. V and J are TRBV5-1 and TRBJ2-1, with 11 bases fitting TRBD2. The CDR3 has 19 amino acids. The germline V gene has CDR1 SGHRS and CDR2 YFSETQ. Trimming removed 0 bases from V and 5 bases from J; junction bases left unmatched: 13. CDR3 bases: TGCGCCAGCAGCTTGGAGCTAGCGGGAGGTTGGGGTTGGGACAATGAGCAGTTCTTC. Protein: CASSLELAGGWGWDNEQFF. Filled out from reference TRBV5-1 and TRBJ2-1, the complete variable domain reads KAGVTQTPRYLIKTRGQQVTLSCSPISGHRSVSWYQQTPGQGLQFLFEYFSETQRNKGNFPGRFSGRQFSNSRSEMNVSTLELGDSALYLCASSLELAGGWGWDNEQFFGPGTRLTVL.

This clone was picked up one time. The V and J genes are TRBV29-1 and TRBJ2-1, with TRBD2 matching 10 bases. Germline CDR1 and CDR2: SQVTM and ANQGSEA. This CDR3 has 15 residues. V shed 0 bases, J shed 10 bases, and the junction held 9 bases outside the gene matches. CDR3 nucleotides: TGCAGCGTTGAAGATCCCAGCGGGAGGGCCCGGGAGCAGTTCTTC. Its protein is CSVEDPSGRAREQFF.

Written as DNA, the CDR3 is TGCGCCAGCATAAGTGGGGGAGGGTCCTACAATGAGCAGTTCTTC. This codes for CASISGGGSYNEQFF. The rearrangement uses TRBV5-1 and TRBJ2-1; the match to TRBD2 covers 7 bases. The ends lost 6 bases at V and 1 base at J; junction bases unmatched: 7. Germline CDR1 SGHRS, CDR2 YFSETQ. The CDR3 is 15 residues long.